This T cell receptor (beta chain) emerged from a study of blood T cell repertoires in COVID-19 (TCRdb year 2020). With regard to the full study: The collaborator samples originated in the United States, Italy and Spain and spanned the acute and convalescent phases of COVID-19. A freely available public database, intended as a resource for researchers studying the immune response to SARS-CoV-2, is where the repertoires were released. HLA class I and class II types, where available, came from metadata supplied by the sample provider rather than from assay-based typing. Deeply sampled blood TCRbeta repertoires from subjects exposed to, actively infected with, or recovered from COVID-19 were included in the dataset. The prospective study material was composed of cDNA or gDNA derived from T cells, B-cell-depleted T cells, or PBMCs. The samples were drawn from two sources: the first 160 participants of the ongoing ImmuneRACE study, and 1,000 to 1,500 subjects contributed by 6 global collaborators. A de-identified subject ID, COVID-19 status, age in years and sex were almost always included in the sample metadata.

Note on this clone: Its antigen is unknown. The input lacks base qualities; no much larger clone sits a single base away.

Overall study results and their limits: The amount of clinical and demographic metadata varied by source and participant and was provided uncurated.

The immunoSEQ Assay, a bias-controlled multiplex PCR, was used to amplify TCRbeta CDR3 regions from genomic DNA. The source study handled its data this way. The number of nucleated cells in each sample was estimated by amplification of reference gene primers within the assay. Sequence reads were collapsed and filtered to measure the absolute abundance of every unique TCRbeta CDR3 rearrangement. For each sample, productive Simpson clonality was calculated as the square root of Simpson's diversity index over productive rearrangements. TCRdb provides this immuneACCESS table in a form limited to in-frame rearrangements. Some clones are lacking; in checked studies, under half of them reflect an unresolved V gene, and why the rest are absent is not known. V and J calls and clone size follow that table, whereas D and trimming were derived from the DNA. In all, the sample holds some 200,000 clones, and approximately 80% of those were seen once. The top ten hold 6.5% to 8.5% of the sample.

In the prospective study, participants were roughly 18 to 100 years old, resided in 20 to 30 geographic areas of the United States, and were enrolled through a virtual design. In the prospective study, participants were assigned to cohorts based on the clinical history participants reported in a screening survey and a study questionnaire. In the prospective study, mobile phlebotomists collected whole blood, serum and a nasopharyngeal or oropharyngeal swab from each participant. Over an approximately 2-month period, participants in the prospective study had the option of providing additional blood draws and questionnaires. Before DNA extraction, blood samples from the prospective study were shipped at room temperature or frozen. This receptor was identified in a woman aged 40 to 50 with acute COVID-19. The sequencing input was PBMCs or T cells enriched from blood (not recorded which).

The bases read TGCAGTGCCGACTGGTTAGGGCCCCAGCATTTT. It encodes CSADWLGPQHF. This chain is built from TRBV20-1 and TRBJ1-5; too little of a D gene remains to name it. Per the germline V gene (reference sequence), DFQATT is the CDR1 and SNEGSKA is the CDR2. V gives up 6 bases and J gives up 9 bases, and the segment between their germline ends measures 12 bases. From its cysteine to its phenylalanine, the CDR3 spans 11 amino acids. CDR3 DNA only is kept here, 33 bases in frame from base 1.